These 25 T cell receptor beta chains were sequenced from one sample in a study of blood T cell repertoires in COVID-19 (dated by TCRdb to between 2020 and 2021). Receptor amplification or capture employed the immunoSEQ multiplex PCR assay. TCRdb's version of the immuneACCESS table is confined to in-frame rearrangements and falls short of the full clone set. An unresolved V gene accounts for under half of the shortfall where checked; the remainder is of unknown origin. This sample gives 130,000 or so clones in total; roughly 87% of them show up just once. Under 20% of the sample rests with the top ten. Sequenced material: PBMCs or T cells enriched from blood (not recorded which). The source is a man aged 25-40 years who had recovered from COVID-19.

The V and J genes are TRBV4-1 and TRBJ2-1; TRBD2 matches at 8 bases. The V gene end was trimmed by 4 bases and the J gene end by 7 bases; junction bases not matched to a gene: 9. Germline-derived CDR1 and CDR2 are MGHRA and YSYEKL. CDR3 length: 15 amino acids. The CDR3 is CASSPGRGGTNEQFF. In DNA form, the CDR3 reads TGCGCCAGCAGCCCCGGTCGGGGGGGCACGAATGAGCAGTTCTTC.

In this sample, this clone turned up many times. V usage is TRBV6-4 and J usage is TRBJ2-2; 10 positions agree with TRBD1. The V segment lost 2 bases and the J segment 3 bases; nucleotides outside the gene matches: 0. CDR1 is MRHNA and CDR2 is SNTAGT in the germline V gene. The CDR3 contains 15 residues. CDR3 region: CASSDGTGDTGELFF. The CDR3 DNA reads TGTGCCAGCAGTGACGGGACAGGGGACACCGGGGAGCTGTTTTTT.

This chain links TRBV19 with TRBJ1-5; D unresolved. Germline assignment: CDR1 LNHDA and CDR2 SQIVND (reference sequence). The CDR3 spans 13 residues. Deletions cut 10 bases from V and 5 bases from J, with 15 bases between. CDR3 sequence (DNA): TGTGCCACCGCGGGCGTAGGGCATCAGCCCCAGCATTTT. Protein: CATAGVGHQPQHF.

This chain joins TRBV30 and TRBJ2-4, with a tentative D call TRBD2 (6 bases). Germline V gives CDR1 GTSNPN, CDR2 SVGIG (reference sequence). The CDR3 has 13 residues. V was cut by 3 bases and J by 3 bases, with 9 bases left in between. CDR3 sequence reads: CAWSREVKNIQYF. The CDR3 DNA follows: TGTGCCTGGAGCAGGGAGGTCAAAAACATTCAGTACTTC.

This clone occurred many times. The chain employs TRBV5-3 and TRBJ2-1, with 10 bases matching TRBD2. TRBV5-3 falls under the ORF class, with uncertain function. The CDR3 totals 19 residues. With V trimmed by 0 bases and J by 1 base, 10 bases remained unmatched. CDR3 DNA: TGTGCCAGAAGCTTGGAGCCTAGCGGGGGCACGTTATCCTACAATGAGCAGTTCTTC. It codes for CARSLEPSGGTLSYNEQFF.

This clone was counted between two and nine times. The rearrangement joins TRBV2 to TRBJ1-4; weak D call: TRBD1 (6 bases). Trimming pared 5 bases from V and 2 bases from J, leaving 15 bases between. Germline CDR1 is SNHLY and CDR2 is FYNNEI. This CDR3 is built from 16 residues. CDR3 bases: TGTGCCAGCAGTTACGACAGGCCAACGACTAATGAAAAACTGTTTTTT. Its protein is CASSYDRPTTNEKLFF.

The rearrangement links TRBV29-1 to TRBJ1-2, with 8 bases identical to TRBD1. This CDR3 comprises 11 residues. Unmatched junction bases numbered 3, after V lost 4 bases and J lost 8 bases. Germline V gene sequence: CDR1 SQVTM, CDR2 ANQGSEA. For the CDR3, the DNA is TGCAGCGTTGGACAGGGGAACGGCTACACCTTC. Its translation is CSVGQGNGYTF.

The J gene is TRBJ1-2, the V gene TRBV5-4, with 7 bases that match TRBD1. Trimming cost V 4 bases and J 8 bases; bases outside gene matches: 5. The CDR3 is made up of 12 amino acids. Germline CDR1 SGHNT, CDR2 YYREEE (reference sequence). CDR3 DNA sequence: TGTGCCAGCAGCCAAAGACAGGGAGGCTACACCTTC. Translation gives CASSQRQGGYTF. Looking up the rest from reference TRBV5-4 and TRBJ1-2 gives the full variable domain: ETGVTQSPTHLIKTRGQQVTLRCSSQSGHNTVSWYQQALGQGPQFIFQYYREEENGRGNFPPRFSGLQFPNYSSELNVNALELDDSALYLCASSQRQGGYTFGSGTRLTVV.

This clone was observed a few times. The V and J genes are TRBV2 and TRBJ2-7; a weak D match, TRBD1 (6 bases). From germline, CDR1 is SNHLY and CDR2 FYNNEI. The CDR3 length is 15 residues. The V and J ends lost 2 bases and 4 bases respectively, with 15 bases between them. The CDR3: CASSENRDNGYEQYF. The CDR3 DNA follows: TGTGCCAGCAGTGAAAACAGGGATAATGGTTACGAGCAGTACTTC.

The chain has TRBV5-1 and TRBJ2-3; 12 bases line up with TRBD2. This CDR3 has 16 amino acids. Losses at the gene ends were 0 bases for V and 3 bases for J; bases not matched to a gene: 2. Per the germline V gene, CDR1 is SGHRS and CDR2 is YFSETQ. DNA for the CDR3: TGCGCCAGCAGCTTGGACCTAGCGGGGGGGACAGATACGCAGTATTTT. Its translation is CASSLDLAGGTDTQYF.

The chain carries TRBV2 and TRBJ1-2; tentative D call: TRBD1 (6 bases). The germline V and J ends were trimmed by 6 bases and 5 bases, with 10 bases remaining between them. Germline assignment: CDR1 SNHLY and CDR2 FYNNEI. The CDR3 runs to 12 residues. Here the CDR3 reads CASRSGEYGYTF. CDR3 nucleotides: TGTGCCAGCAGGTCAGGGGAGTATGGCTACACCTTC.

V and J are TRBV7-3 and TRBJ2-7, with 10 nucleotides matching TRBD2. CDR1 is SGHTA and CDR2 is FQGTGA in the germline V gene. This CDR3 has 16 amino acids. V shed 2 bases, J shed 5 bases, and the junction held 9 bases outside the gene matches. CDR3 sequence reads: CASSLWASGSADEQYF. In DNA form, the CDR3 reads TGTGCCAGCAGCTTATGGGCTAGCGGGAGTGCAGACGAGCAGTACTTC.

The J gene is TRBJ2-3, the V gene TRBV11-2, with 8 nucleotides matching TRBD2. The CDR3 is 16 amino acids. V shed 2 bases, J shed 6 bases, and the junction held 10 bases outside the gene matches. CDR1 and CDR2 from the germline V gene are SGHAT and FQNNGV. CDR3 in amino acids: CASSLLLAAIMDTQYF. The CDR3 nucleotides are TGTGCCAGCAGCTTATTACTAGCGGCTATCATGGATACGCAGTATTTT.

The rearrangement joins TRBV20-1 to TRBJ2-1; D remains ambiguous. The V end lost 2 bases, the J end lost 4 bases, and 3 bases lay between the germline ends. The CDR3 is 11 amino acids. Germline-derived CDR1 and CDR2 are DFQATT and SNEGSKA (reference sequence). CDR3 in amino acids: CSARQYNEQFF. Here the CDR3 DNA reads TGCAGTGCTAGACAGTACAATGAGCAGTTCTTC.

The rearrangement uses TRBV7-8 and TRBJ2-1, with D possibly being TRBD1 (5 bases). V lost 6 bases to trimming and J lost 1 base, with 7 bases between them. Germline loops: CDR1 SGHVS, CDR2 FQNEAQ. CDR3 length equals 13 residues. CDR3 amino acids: CASRPGSYNEQFF. CDR3 DNA sequence: TGTGCCAGCAGGCCAGGGTCCTACAATGAGCAGTTCTTC.

V and J are TRBV7-9 and TRBJ1-5; 7 nucleotides match TRBD1. Germline V gene data show CDR1 as SEHNR and CDR2 as FQNEAQ (reference sequence). CDR3 size: 19 residues. V shed 5 bases and J 0 bases; nucleotides not matched to a gene: 16. The CDR3 reads CASSPGMTGSGNSNQPQHF. The CDR3, as DNA: TGTGCCAGCAGCCCCGGTATGACAGGGTCGGGTAATAGCAATCAGCCCCAGCATTTT.

This clone was counted a single time. In DNA form, the CDR3 reads TGCGCCAGCAGCCAAGATTTTGTGGGGACTTATAGCAATCAGCCCCAGCATTTT. Amino acids: CASSQDFVGTYSNQPQHF. The chain recombines TRBV4-1 with TRBJ1-5; perhaps TRBD1 as D (5 bases). V gave up 0 bases and J gave up 0 bases, with 15 bases separating them. This CDR3 contains 18 residues. From germline, CDR1 is MGHRA and CDR2 YSYEKL.

This rearrangement joins TRBV11-3 to TRBJ2-3; a weak D match, TRBD2 (5 bases). This CDR3 contains 15 residues. CDR1 is SGHNT and CDR2 is YENEEA in the germline V gene. The V and J ends lost 5 bases and 1 base respectively, with 13 bases between them. CDR3 in DNA: TGTGCCAGCAGCCGGAGGTTTGGGGGCACAGATACGCAGTATTTT. Encoded protein: CASSRRFGGTDTQYF.

The chain carries TRBV3-1 (or the pseudogene TRBV3-2) and TRBJ2-7, with 8 bases fitting TRBD1. V gave up 4 bases and J gave up 0 bases; unmatched junction bases: 11. Germline assignment: CDR1 LGHDT and CDR2 YNNKEL (reference sequence). The CDR3 is 17 amino acids. The CDR3 sequence is CASSRGSGTGNSYEQYF. The CDR3 DNA reads TGTGCCAGCAGCCGCGGATCCGGGACAGGAAACTCCTACGAGCAGTACTTC.

This clone was observed a handful of times. The V and J genes are TRBV3-1 (or the pseudogene TRBV3-2) and TRBJ2-1; 9 nucleotides line up with TRBD2. The germline V gene has CDR1 LGHDT and CDR2 YNNKEL (reference sequence). The CDR3 contains 17 residues. After removal of 5 bases from V and 5 bases from J, the junction contained 13 bases not matched to a gene. This CDR3 reads CASSAPSLAGFNNEQFF. The DNA of the CDR3 is TGTGCCAGCAGCGCCCCCAGTCTAGCGGGGTTCAACAATGAGCAGTTCTTC.

This chain uses TRBV4-1 with TRBJ1-5; 7 nucleotides line up with TRBD1. The CDR3 is made up of 14 amino acids. Germline CDR1 MGHRA, CDR2 YSYEKL. The V gene end was trimmed by 2 bases and the J gene end by 7 bases; junction bases not matched to a gene: 5. In nucleotides, the CDR3 is TGCGCCAGCAGCCAACTCGACAGGGAGCAGCCCCAGCATTTT. It is translated as CASSQLDREQPQHF.

CDR3: CASSVVSDRVFGELFF. CDR3 coding DNA: TGTGCCAGCAGCGTAGTATCGGACAGGGTATTCGGGGAGCTGTTTTTT. The chain couples TRBV9 to TRBJ2-2, with 8 bases fitting TRBD1. The CDR3 consists of 16 residues. Germline values: CDR1 SGDLS, CDR2 YYNGEE. V was clipped by 0 bases and J by 7 bases; unmatched bases: 8.

The rearrangement uses TRBV5-6 and TRBJ2-1; tentative D call: TRBD2 (5 bases). The CDR3 has 15 amino acids. Germline CDR1 reads SGHDT; CDR2 reads YYEEEE. V gave up 4 bases and J gave up 0 bases, with 11 bases separating them. For the CDR3, the DNA is TGTGCCAGCAGCCTCGGACTTACCTCCTACAATGAGCAGTTCTTC. Amino acids: CASSLGLTSYNEQFF.

The rearrangement links TRBV18 to TRBJ2-3, with 9 bases identical to TRBD2. This CDR3 is 17 amino acids long. Germline assignment: CDR1 KGHSH and CDR2 LQKENI. The trim removed 2 bases at V and 0 bases at J, leaving 6 bases unmatched. The chain's CDR3 is CASSPRASGASTDTQYF. The CDR3 DNA follows: TGTGCCAGCTCACCAAGGGCTAGCGGGGCGAGCACAGATACGCAGTATTTT. Combining the CDR3 with reference TRBV18 and TRBJ2-3 gives the whole variable domain NAGVMQNPRHLVRRRGQEARLRCSPMKGHSHVYWYRQLPEEGLKFMVYLQKENIIDESGMPKERFSAEFPKEGPSILRIQQVVRGDSAAYFCASSPRASGASTDTQYFGPGTRLTVL.

The table lists this clone with a count of one. J is TRBJ1-2 and V is TRBV5-5, with 7 nucleotides matching TRBD1. Trimming cost V 3 bases and J 7 bases; bases outside gene matches: 3. Germline CDR1 and CDR2: SGHKS and YYEKEE (reference sequence). The CDR3 contains 12 residues. This CDR3 reads CASSSQGSGYTF. The CDR3 bases are TGTGCCAGCAGCTCACAGGGGTCTGGCTACACCTTC.